This is a list of T cell receptor beta chains from one sample in a study of cytomegalovirus exposure and HLA in healthy donors. Method: immunoSEQ multiplex PCR; TCRdb's copy keeps in-frame clones and lacks some. Among about 110,000 clones listed, 65% to 75% were seen once. Sequencing was performed on PBMCs. Source of these receptors: a man aged 40-49 years in good health and CMV-seropositive. The CDR3 runs from the conserved cysteine through the conserved F or W. The D gene is left open where the match is weak. Clone size is not always given. Where it is, it says once, few, many or a class for expanded clones.

j_call | v_call | d_call | clone_size | cdr3_nt | cdr3_aa
TRBJ2-1 | TRBV6-1 | - | - | TGTGCCAGCAGCCGAAGTTTGGCCGACAATGAGCAGTTCTTC | CASSRSLADNEQFF
TRBJ2-3 | TRBV6-1 | - | - | TGTGCCAGCACCCGGCTAGCGAGCACAGATACGCAGTATTTT | CASTRLASTDTQYF
TRBJ1-2 | TRBV9 | - | - | TGTGCCAGCAGGCAGACTCCACATGGCTACACCTTC | CASRQTPHGYTF
TRBJ2-3 | TRBV19 | - | - | TGTGCCAGTAGTAGCCGCGGGAGCACAGATACGCAGTATTTT | CASSSRGSTDTQYF
TRBJ2-7 | TRBV12-1 | - | - | TGTGCCAGCAGCTTTCTGACTAGCGGGGTCGGGGGTTCCTACGAGCAGTACTTC | CASSFLTSGVGGSYEQYF
TRBJ1-5 | TRBV4-1 | - | - | TGCGCCAGCAGCCAAGCCTGGGGGGGCGCGGGCAATCAGCCCCAGCATTTT | CASSQAWGGAGNQPQHF
TRBJ2-7 | TRBV10-3 | TRBD1 | once | TGTGCCACCTCCCCGGGACAGGGTAAAAGCGAGCAGTACTTC | CATSPGQGKSEQYF
TRBJ1-1 | TRBV28 | - | few | TGTGCCAGCGTGACGGGGAGGAACACTGAAGCTTTCTTT | CASVTGRNTEAFF
TRBJ2-1 | TRBV5-4 | TRBD2 | - | TGTGCCAGCAGCCAAACCGGGACTAGCGTAAACAATGAGCAGTTCTTC | CASSQTGTSVNNEQFF
TRBJ2-1 | TRBV6-4 | - | - | TGTGCCAGCAGTGACGAAGCGGGTACCTACAATGAGCAGTTCTTC | CASSDEAGTYNEQFF
TRBJ2-5 | TRBV6-6 | - | - | TGTGCCAGCAGTTACCTCCTACAGGGTCGAGAGACCCAGTACTTC | CASSYLLQGRETQYF
TRBJ1-5 | TRBV6-1 | - | - | TGTGCCAGCAGCCAAACCGGGAATAGCAATCAGCCCCAGCATTTT | CASSQTGNSNQPQHF
TRBJ2-5 | TRBV28 | TRBD1 | - | TGTGCCAGCAGTTTAACAGGGGGAGAGACCCAGTACTTC | CASSLTGGETQYF
TRBJ1-5 | TRBV5-1 | TRBD1 | - | TGCGCCAGCAGCCCCGGGACAGGGAATCAGCCCCAGCATTTT | CASSPGTGNQPQHF
TRBJ2-3 | TRBV6-4 | TRBD1 | few | TGTGCCAGCAGTCACGGGACAGGGGTCACAGATACGCAGTATTTT | CASSHGTGVTDTQYF
TRBJ1-6 | TRBV19 | - | - | TGTGCCAGTAGTATCGACACCGGTGGTCTCCTCCACTTT | CASSIDTGGLLHF
TRBJ1-2 | TRBV6-5 | TRBD1 | - | TGTGCCAGCAGTTACCGGACAGGGACGAACTATGGCTACACCTTC | CASSYRTGTNYGYTF
TRBJ2-7 | TRBV5-1 | - | - | TGCGCCAGCAGCTTGATCCCAGGGAACTCCTACGAGCAGTACTTC | CASSLIPGNSYEQYF
TRBJ1-5 | TRBV28 | - | - | TGTGCCAGCAGTTTATTCCGACCCTTCGGGGTCTATCAGCCCCAGCATTTT | CASSLFRPFGVYQPQHF
TRBJ2-1 | TRBV5-4 | TRBD2 | - | TGTGCCACCGGGACTAGCGGGAGAAATGAGCAGTTCTTC | CATGTSGRNEQFF
TRBJ2-1 | TRBV5-1 | TRBD1 | few | TGCGCCAGCAGCGAAGGACAGGGCTACAATGAGCAGTTCTTC | CASSEGQGYNEQFF
TRBJ2-7 | TRBV29-1 | - | few | TGCAGCGTTGATAAATTGGCAGGGGAGTCCTACGAGCAGTACTTC | CSVDKLAGESYEQYF
TRBJ2-2 | TRBV27 | - | - | TGTGCCAGCAGCGGGGACATTTTCACCGGGGAGCTGTTTTTT | CASSGDIFTGELFF
TRBJ1-2 | TRBV6-1 | TRBD1 | - | TGTGCCAGCAGTGAAAGTTTCGGGCAGGGGGCCCTTTATGGCTACACCTTC | CASSESFGQGALYGYTF
TRBJ1-2 | TRBV6-5 | - | - | TGTGCCAGCAGTTACATCGGAGCGTCTTCGGGCTACACCTTC | CASSYIGASSGYTF
TRBJ1-2 | TRBV12-1 | - | - | TGTGCCAGACTGCCAGCGATAAGAAGCTATGGCTACACCTTC | CARLPAIRSYGYTF
TRBJ1-4 | TRBV6-5 | - | - | TGTGCCAGCAGCCTGACAGCAGCTAATGAAAAACTGTTTTTT | CASSLTAANEKLFF
TRBJ1-1 | TRBV10-3 | - | - | TGTGCCATCAGGGGAGGGGTGGACACTGAAGCTTTCTTT | CAIRGGVDTEAFF
TRBJ1-1 | TRBV13 | TRBD1 | - | TGTGCCAGCAGCTACAGGGGGCGAGCTGAAGCTTTCTTT | CASSYRGRAEAFF
TRBJ2-5 | TRBV7-3 | - | - | TGTGCCAGCAGCCGGACAGCGCAAGAGACCCAGTACTTC | CASSRTAQETQYF
TRBJ2-7 | TRBV18 | - | few | TGTGCCAGCTCATCGCCCGGGGGACCCTACGAGCAGTACTTC | CASSSPGGPYEQYF
TRBJ2-1 | TRBV6-1 | - | - | TGTGCCAGCAGTGAACTAGGGACACTGTACAATGAGCAGTTCTTC | CASSELGTLYNEQFF
TRBJ2-7 | TRBV6-5 | - | few | TGTGCCAGCAGTTACCGGGGGTCCTACGAGCAGTACTTC | CASSYRGSYEQYF
TRBJ2-1 | TRBV7-2 | - | - | TGTGCCAGCAGCTCCTACAGGGATCATGGTGAGCAGTTCTTC | CASSSYRDHGEQFF
TRBJ2-2 | TRBV7-9 | - | - | TGTGCCAGCAGCTACTCGGCGGCCACCGGGGAGCTGTTTTTT | CASSYSAATGELFF
TRBJ2-7 | TRBV28 | - | - | TGTGCCAGCCGTCAAGGGGTTAGGACCCGCTACGATGGCAGAGAGCAGTACTTC | CASRQGVRTRYDGREQYF
TRBJ2-3 | TRBV29-1 | TRBD1 | few | TGCAGCGTGGTCCTTGGACAGGGGGCCCGCACAGATACGCAGTATTTT | CSVVLGQGARTDTQYF
TRBJ2-2 | TRBV11-3 | - | - | TGTGCCAGCAGCTTAGGGGGGGTTACCGGGGAGCTGTTTTTT | CASSLGGVTGELFF
TRBJ2-5 | TRBV18 | - | once | TGTGCCAGCTCACCACCCTGGTCGAGGGTCCAAGAGACCCAGTACTTC | CASSPPWSRVQETQYF
TRBJ2-1 | TRBV28 | TRBD2 | - | TGTGCCAGCAGTTCAACTAGCGGGAGACGGGGTGAGCAGTTCTTC | CASSSTSGRRGEQFF